This T cell receptor (beta chain) was retrieved from a study of CD8+ T cells in alopecia areata. Study as a whole: Each of the treated patients was given oral tofacitinib, 5 to 10 mg twice daily, for moderate-to-severe alopecia areata. Study-wide points: The study also sequences resident alphabeta T cells of normal skin in scalp samples.

Collected material from alopecia areata patients comprised lesional scalp punch biopsies and peripheral blood. About this clone: Its antigen is unidentified.

Following extraction, RNA underwent reverse transcription to cDNA, which served as the sequencing template. Here immunoSEQ multiplex PCR was the method, and the copy in TCRdb shows in-frame clones only, minus some. The sample includes 100,000 to 150,000 clones, 49% of them seen just once. The clonotype comes from a human donor with alopecia areata. Sequences were derived from CD8+ T cells sorted from blood, sampled at week 0.

In DNA, the CDR3 is TGTGCCAGCACGCCGGGACAAAGCACAGATACGCAGTATTTT. This codes for CASTPGQSTDTQYF. The chain combines TRBV6-6 with TRBJ2-3; D is possibly TRBD1 (6 bases). Germline lookup yields CDR1 MNHNY and CDR2 SVGAGI (reference sequence). Between the trimmed V and J ends, which lost 7 bases and 0 bases, there was a span of 11 bases. This CDR3 has 14 amino acids.